This T cell receptor beta chain is from a study of blood T cell repertoires in COVID-19. In the source study's methods: The assay estimated nucleated cells by amplifying reference gene primers. The repertoire was sequenced with immunoSEQ multiplex PCR; TCRdb's copy has only in-frame clones and lacks some. V and J calls and clone size are given by that table; D and trimming were obtained from the DNA. The sample yields about 100,000 clones, roughly 85% seen once. J gave up 6 bases and V 0 bases, and 7 bases lay outside the gene matches. The CDR3 runs 16 residues. Germline CDR1 reads SGDLS; CDR2 reads YYNGEE.

The TCR was taken from a woman between 65 and 79 years old with active or convalescent COVID-19. The chain employs TRBV9 and TRBJ2-1; 9 positions agree with TRBD1. The source material was peripheral blood. The CDR3 reads CASSVEPGQGLNEQFF. The CDR3 region has the DNA TGTGCCAGCAGCGTAGAACCGGGACAGGGTCTCAATGAGCAGTTCTTC. Using reference TRBV9 and TRBJ2-1 for the parts outside the CDR3, the full variable domain is DSGVTQTPKHLITATGQRVTLRCSPRSGDLSVYWYQQSLDQGLQFLIQYYNGEERAKGNILERFSAQQFPDLHSELNLSSLELGDSALYFCASSVEPGQGLNEQFFGPGTRLTVL.